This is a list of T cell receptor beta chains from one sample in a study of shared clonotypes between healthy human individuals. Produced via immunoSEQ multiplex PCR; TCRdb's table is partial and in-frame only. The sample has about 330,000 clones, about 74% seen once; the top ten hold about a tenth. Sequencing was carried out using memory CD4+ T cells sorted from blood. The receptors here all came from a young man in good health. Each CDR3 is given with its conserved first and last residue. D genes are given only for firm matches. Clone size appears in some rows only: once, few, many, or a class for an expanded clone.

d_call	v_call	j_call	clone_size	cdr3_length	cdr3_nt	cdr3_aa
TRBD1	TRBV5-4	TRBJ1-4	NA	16	TGTGCCAGCAGCTCCAGGACAGGTCAAACCTTCGAAAAACTGTTTTTT	CASSSRTGQTFEKLFF
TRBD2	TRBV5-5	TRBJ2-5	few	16	TGTGCCAGCAGCTTTCGAACTAGCGGGAGAGGGGAGACCCAGTACTTC	CASSFRTSGRGETQYF
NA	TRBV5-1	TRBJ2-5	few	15	TGCGCCAGCAGCTCGGTCGGCGCCCTCGAAGAGACCCAGTACTTC	CASSSVGALEETQYF
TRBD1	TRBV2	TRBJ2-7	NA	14	TGTGCCAGCAGCGTCGGACAGGACTCCTACGAGCAGTACTTC	CASSVGQDSYEQYF
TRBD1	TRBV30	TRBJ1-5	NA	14	TGTGCCTGGAGTGGCGGGACAGGTGATCAGCCCCAGCATTTT	CAWSGGTGDQPQHF
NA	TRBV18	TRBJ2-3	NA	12	TGTGCCAGCTCACAGAGCACAGATACGCAGTATTTT	CASSQSTDTQYF
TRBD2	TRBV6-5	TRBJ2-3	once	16	TGTGCCAGCAGTTATCAATGGCGGGAGGGCACAGATACGCAGTATTTT	CASSYQWREGTDTQYF
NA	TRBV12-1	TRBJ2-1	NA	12	TGTGCCAGCAGCCCCGGGGACAATGAGCAGTTCTTC	CASSPGDNEQFF
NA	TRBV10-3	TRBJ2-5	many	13	TGTGCCATCAGTGGACAGTCCCAAGAGACCCAGTACTTC	CAISGQSQETQYF
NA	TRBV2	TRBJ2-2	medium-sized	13	TGTGCCAGCCTTCCGGGGAACACCGGGGAGCTGTTTTTT	CASLPGNTGELFF
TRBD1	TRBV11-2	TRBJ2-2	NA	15	TGTGCCAGCAGCCCCCGGACAGGGAACACCGGGGAGCTGTTTTTT	CASSPRTGNTGELFF
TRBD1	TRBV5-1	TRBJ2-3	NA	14	TGCGCCAGCAGCTTCACAGGGGAGACAGATACGCAGTATTTT	CASSFTGETDTQYF
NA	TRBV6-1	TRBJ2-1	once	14	TGTGCCAGCAGTGAGCGGTATGGGGTAGGAGGGCAGTTCTTC	CASSERYGVGGQFF
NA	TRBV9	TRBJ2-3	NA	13	TGTGCCAGCACCCGCAGGGGCACAGATACGCAGTATTTT	CASTRRGTDTQYF
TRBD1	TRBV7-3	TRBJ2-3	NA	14	TGTGCCAGCAGTAGAGGACAGGGGGCAGATACGCAGTATTTT	CASSRGQGADTQYF
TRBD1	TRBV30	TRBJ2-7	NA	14	TGTGCCTGGAGTGCAAGGACAGGGGACGGCTCGCGCTACTTC	CAWSARTGDGSRYF
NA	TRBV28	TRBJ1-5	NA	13	TGTGCCAGCAGTTCCGTCGGGGAACAGCCCCAGCATTTT	CASSSVGEQPQHF
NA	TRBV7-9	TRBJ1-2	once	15	TGTGCCAGCAGCTTAATTAGGGGAGGACTAGATGGCTACACCTTC	CASSLIRGGLDGYTF
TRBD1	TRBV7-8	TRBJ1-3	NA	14	TGTGCCAGCAGTTCAGGGGGCTCCGGAAACACCATATATTTT	CASSSGGSGNTIYF
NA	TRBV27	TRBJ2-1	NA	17	TGTGCCAGCAGTTCGTTCCGGGGGCTTCCATTAGACAATGAGCAGTTCTTC	CASSSFRGLPLDNEQFF
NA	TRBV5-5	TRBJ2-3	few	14	TGTGCCAGCAGCTTATCGGGGTGGGCAGATACGCAGTATTTT	CASSLSGWADTQYF
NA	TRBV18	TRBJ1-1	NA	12	TGTGCCAGCTCATCAACGAACACTGAAGCTTTCTTT	CASSSTNTEAFF
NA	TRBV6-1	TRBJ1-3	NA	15	TGTGCCAGCAGTGACGTATGGACCTCTGGAAACACCATATATTTT	CASSDVWTSGNTIYF
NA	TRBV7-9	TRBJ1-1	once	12	TGTGCCAGCAGCGCCCGGGACGGTGAAGCTTTCTTT	CASSARDGEAFF
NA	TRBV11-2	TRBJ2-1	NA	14	TGTGCCAGCAGCGAAAGAGGCGGGCTCAATGAGCAGTTCTTC	CASSERGGLNEQFF
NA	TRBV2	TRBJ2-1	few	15	TGTGCCAGCAACCGGAGGGACACCATCTTCAATGAGCAGTTCTTC	CASNRRDTIFNEQFF
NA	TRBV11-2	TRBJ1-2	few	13	TGTGCCAGCAGCTTAGTCGGGGACTATGGCTACACCTTC	CASSLVGDYGYTF
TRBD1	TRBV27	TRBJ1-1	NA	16	TGTGCCAGCAGTTTGGGGACAGGGCCTGCCCGATCTGAAGCTTTCTTT	CASSLGTGPARSEAFF
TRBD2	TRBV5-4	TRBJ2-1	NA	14	TGTGCCAGCAGCTCAGGACTAGACTACAATGAGCAGTTCTTC	CASSSGLDYNEQFF
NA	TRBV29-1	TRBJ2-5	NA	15	TGCAGCGTTGTCGAAACCGGGGCCCCTCAGGAGACCCAGTACTTC	CSVVETGAPQETQYF
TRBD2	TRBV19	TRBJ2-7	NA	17	TGTGCCAGTAGTATGGTAGGTGGGGCGGGAGTTTCCTACGAGCAGTACTTC	CASSMVGGAGVSYEQYF
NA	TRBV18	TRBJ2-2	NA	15	TGTGCCAGCTCGGAAACGAAGGGTTCCACCGGGGAGCTGTTTTTT	CASSETKGSTGELFF
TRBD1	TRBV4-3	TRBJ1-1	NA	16	TGCGCCAGCAGCCCAGCCGGGACAGGGGGCAGGACTGAAGCTTTCTTT	CASSPAGTGGRTEAFF
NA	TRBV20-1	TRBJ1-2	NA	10	TGCAGTGCTTCAGATCAGGGCTACACCTTC	CSASDQGYTF
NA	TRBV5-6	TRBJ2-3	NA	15	TGTGCCAGCAGCTTGTACGGGATTGGAGCAGATACGCAGTATTTT	CASSLYGIGADTQYF
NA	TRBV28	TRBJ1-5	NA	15	TGTGCCAGCAGTTTAAAGGCAGGGTACAATCAGCCCCAGCATTTT	CASSLKAGYNQPQHF
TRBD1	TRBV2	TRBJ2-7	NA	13	TGTGCCAGCAGTGGGGACAGGGGTTACGAGCAGTACTTC	CASSGDRGYEQYF
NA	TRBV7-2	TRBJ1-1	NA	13	TGTGCCAGCAGCTACCTCATGAACACTGAAGCTTTCTTT	CASSYLMNTEAFF
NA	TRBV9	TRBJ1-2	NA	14	TGTGCCAGCAGCGTAGATCCAGGGAGTTCGGGCTACACCTTC	CASSVDPGSSGYTF
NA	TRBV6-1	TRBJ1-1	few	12	TGTGCCAGCACCACCACCGTATTTGAAGCTTTCTTT	CASTTTVFEAFF
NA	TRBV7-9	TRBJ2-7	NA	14	TGTGCCAGCAGCTTAGGTCCCAACAGCTACGAGCAGTACTTC	CASSLGPNSYEQYF
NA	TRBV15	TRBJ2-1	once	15	TGTGCCACCAGCAGAGACAGGGGCACCTACAATGAGCAGTTCTTC	CATSRDRGTYNEQFF